The 25 T cell receptor beta chains below were found in one sample sequenced in a study of technical replicates of blood from four donors. Assay used: immunoSEQ multiplex PCR; TCRdb lists only in-frame clones, some missing. The data show some 58,000 clones, less than 95% seen once. What was sequenced was T cells isolated from PBMCs. The receptors shown here come from a human donor in good health.

The J gene is TRBJ2-7, the V gene TRBV29-1; 9 bases map to TRBD1. The CDR3 loop spans 15 amino acids. The junction had 10 bases not matched to a gene; V was cut back by 4 bases and J by 3 bases. Germline assignment: CDR1 SQVTM and CDR2 ANQGSEA. DNA for the CDR3: TGCAGCGTTGGGGGGACAGGGACGAAAATCTACGAGCAGTACTTC. It specifies CSVGGTGTKIYEQYF.

V is TRBV11-2 and J is TRBJ1-5; D uncertain. With 5 bases removed from V and 6 bases from J, the gap between germline ends came to 14 bases. This CDR3 is built from 14 residues. Looked up from germline, CDR1 is SGHAT and CDR2 is FQNNGV. The CDR3 protein is CASSRGELRQPQHF. In DNA, the CDR3 is TGTGCCAGCAGCCGAGGAGAGCTGCGTCAGCCCCAGCATTTT.

This clone was observed a single time. The rearrangement joins TRBV5-4 to TRBJ2-7, with a weak D call TRBD2 (6 bases). V was pared by 4 bases and J by 3 bases, with 23 bases between. There are 17 residues in the CDR3. The germline gives CDR1 SGHNT, CDR2 YYREEE (reference sequence). DNA for the CDR3: TGTGCCAGCAGCCAATTCCCCCGCGCTAGCGCCTACTACGAGCAGTACTTC. Translated: CASSQFPRASAYYEQYF. The whole variable domain, remainder taken from reference TRBV5-4 and TRBJ2-7, is ETGVTQSPTHLIKTRGQQVTLRCSSQSGHNTVSWYQQALGQGPQFIFQYYREEENGRGNFPPRFSGLQFPNYSSELNVNALELDDSALYLCASSQFPRASAYYEQYFGPGTRLTVT.

The rearrangement links TRBV5-6 to TRBJ1-2; no reliable D call. The CDR3 is 13 amino acids. Trimming shortened V by 4 bases and J by 4 bases, and 11 bases separated the two germline ends. CDR1 is SGHDT, CDR2 YYEEEE, per germline. The CDR3: CASSPRGSYGYTF. Written as DNA, the CDR3 is TGTGCCAGCAGCCCCAGAGGGAGCTATGGCTACACCTTC.

The chain couples TRBV7-6 to TRBJ2-2, with D maybe TRBD2 (6 bases). V lost 1 base to trimming and J lost 4 bases, with 10 bases between them. CDR3 length equals 15 residues. Germline assignment: CDR1 SGHVS and CDR2 FNYEAQ. CDR3 sequence (DNA): TGTGCCAGCAGCTTAGAGCGGGTCTCCACCGGGGAGCTGTTTTTT. Translation gives CASSLERVSTGELFF.

On this clone: The DNA is left out, because the CDR3 cannot be placed on it with certainty; the CDR3 is given as TCRdb lists it. The chain recombines TRBV7-9 with TRBJ2-2; the table calls TRBD2, which could not be checked here. The CDR3 has 14 amino acids, counting both end residues. Germline loops: CDR1 SEHNR, CDR2 FQNEAQ (reference sequence). The CDR3 protein is CASSLELRAGELFF.

The chain is built from TRBV11-2 and TRBJ2-1; TRBD2 matches 8 bases. The junction had 5 bases not matched to a gene; V was cut back by 5 bases and J by 8 bases. CDR1 and CDR2 from the germline V gene are SGHAT and FQNNGV. CDR3 size: 13 residues. This CDR3 is CASSATSDYEQFF. In DNA form, the CDR3 reads TGTGCCAGCAGCGCGACTAGCGATTATGAGCAGTTCTTC.

The chain is built from TRBV18 and TRBJ1-5, with D uncertain. V was trimmed by 5 bases and J by 1 base, leaving 9 bases between them. This CDR3 has 14 amino acids. Germline assignment: CDR1 KGHSH and CDR2 LQKENI. The CDR3 nucleotides are TGTGCCAGCTCAAGATTGAGGAGCAATCAGCCCCAGCATTTT. Its protein is CASSRLRSNQPQHF.

This chain links TRBV28 with TRBJ1-1, with TRBD1 as a possible D gene (5 bases). Trimming stripped 4 bases from V and 3 bases from J, with 21 bases between. Germline-derived CDR1 and CDR2 are MDHEN and SYDVKM. The CDR3 extends over 17 amino acids. The chain's CDR3 is CASSWGRWGERDTEAFF. CDR3 DNA: TGTGCCAGCAGTTGGGGCCGGTGGGGGGAGAGGGACACTGAAGCTTTCTTT.

V and J are TRBV18 and TRBJ2-3; no reliable D call. The CDR3 loop spans 12 amino acids. Germline V gene data show CDR1 as KGHSH and CDR2 as LQKENI. Trimming left V 3 bases short and J 5 bases short, with 6 bases between. CDR3 sequence reads: CASSPVGDTQYF. CDR3 bases: TGTGCCAGCTCACCGGTCGGAGATACGCAGTATTTT.

This chain uses TRBV7-8 with TRBJ2-5, with 8 bases aligning to TRBD2. V lost 0 bases and J lost 4; bases outside the gene matches: 13. The CDR3 is made up of 18 amino acids. Germline V lookup: CDR1 SGHVS, CDR2 FQNEAQ. The CDR3 coding sequence is TGTGCCAGCAGCTTAGCGAGGGCGGGGGGAAGGAGGGGAGAGACCCAGTACTTC. This codes for CASSLARAGGRRGETQYF.

The J gene is TRBJ2-3, the V gene TRBV5-1; 10 bases agree with TRBD2. Germline V gene data show CDR1 as SGHRS and CDR2 as YFSETQ. The CDR3 spans 14 residues. Germline trimming cut 4 bases from V and 3 bases from J; bases unmatched to any gene: 2. CDR3 loop: CASSLAGVTDTQYF. The CDR3 coding sequence is TGCGCCAGCAGCCTAGCGGGGGTGACAGATACGCAGTATTTT. Full variable domain (rest looked up from reference TRBV5-1 and TRBJ2-3): KAGVTQTPRYLIKTRGQQVTLSCSPISGHRSVSWYQQTPGQGLQFLFEYFSETQRNKGNFPGRFSGRQFSNSRSEMNVSTLELGDSALYLCASSLAGVTDTQYFGPGTRLTVL.

The chain carries TRBV20-1 and TRBJ2-7; no reliable D call. Trimming took off 2 bases at V and 9 bases at J, with 11 bases between the two ends. This CDR3 has 11 amino acids. Germline loops: CDR1 DFQATT, CDR2 SNEGSKA (reference sequence). The CDR3 sequence is CSARLRGWQYF. CDR3 nucleotide sequence: TGCAGTGCTAGACTACGAGGTTGGCAGTACTTC.

This chain links TRBV7-6 with TRBJ2-7; 10 bases map to TRBD1. The CDR3 is made up of 12 amino acids. The junction had 7 bases not matched to a gene; V was cut back by 5 bases and J by 12 bases. Germline V CDR1 and CDR2: SGHVS, FNYEAQ. The CDR3 sequence is CASSPGTGVPYF. DNA of the CDR3: TGTGCCAGCAGCCCCGGGACAGGGGTGCCGTACTTC.

The genes are TRBV18 and TRBJ2-7; 7 positions agree with TRBD2. The germline V gene has CDR1 KGHSH and CDR2 LQKENI. V gave up 2 bases and J gave up 7 bases; unmatched junction bases: 5. CDR3 size: 13 residues. The CDR3 nucleotides are TGTGCCAGCTCACCAGGACTAGTGGGGGAGCAGTACTTC. Translating gives CASSPGLVGEQYF. The full variable domain, with the rest looked up from reference TRBV18 and TRBJ2-7, is NAGVMQNPRHLVRRRGQEARLRCSPMKGHSHVYWYRQLPEEGLKFMVYLQKENIIDESGMPKERFSAEFPKEGPSILRIQQVVRGDSAAYFCASSPGLVGEQYFGPGTRLTVT.

In its sample, this clone was seen a few times. The chain has TRBV5-1 and TRBJ1-1; 7 positions match TRBD1. The J segment lost 3 bases and the V segment lost 0 bases, leaving 2 bases of the junction unmatched. From germline, CDR1 is SGHRS and CDR2 YFSETQ. This CDR3 has 14 amino acids. The CDR3 sequence is CASSLEGADTEAFF. The DNA of the CDR3 is TGCGCCAGCAGCTTGGAGGGGGCCGACACTGAAGCTTTCTTT.

The CDR3 DNA follows: TGTGCCAGCAGGTCCAGGGGGCTAGCGATCTACGAGCAGTACTTC. Amino acids: CASRSRGLAIYEQYF. The rearrangement uses TRBV7-2 and TRBJ2-7; 8 bases map to TRBD1. The CDR3 runs 15 residues. Germline CDR1 SGHTA, CDR2 FQGNSA. V shed 6 bases and J 3 bases; nucleotides not matched to a gene: 10.

The rearrangement links TRBV11-2 to TRBJ1-1; 8 bases agree with TRBD1. This CDR3 contains 17 residues. The V segment lost 5 bases and the J segment 6 bases; nucleotides outside the gene matches: 17. Germline CDR1 is SGHAT and CDR2 is FQNNGV. The CDR3 DNA reads TGTGCCAGCAGCAACAAAGGGACAGGTCCCGGATCCGCTGAAGCTTTCTTT. Protein: CASSNKGTGPGSAEAFF.

The V call is TRBV7-9, the J call TRBJ2-7, with D maybe TRBD2 (5 bases). Germline CDR1 is SEHNR and CDR2 is FQNEAQ (reference sequence). V was pared by 0 bases and J by 3 bases, with 21 bases between. This CDR3 comprises 18 residues. The CDR3 here is CASSLAISGVGEGYEQYF. CDR3 nucleotide sequence: TGTGCCAGCAGCTTAGCCATCTCTGGGGTGGGAGAGGGCTACGAGCAGTACTTC.

This chain uses TRBV11-3 with TRBJ1-1; possible D gene TRBD1, 5 bases. The V and J ends lost 11 bases and 3 bases respectively, with 16 bases between them. The CDR3 extends over 13 amino acids. Looked up from germline, CDR1 is SGHNT and CDR2 is YENEEA. CDR3 sequence (DNA): TGTGCCCTGGGGCACCGCGAGGACACTGAAGCTTTCTTT. Its translation is CALGHREDTEAFF.

The chain uses TRBV10-2 and TRBJ2-1; 8 nucleotides agree with TRBD1. This CDR3 contains 16 residues. V gave up 3 bases and J gave up 9 bases; unmatched junction bases: 13. Germline CDR1 reads WSHSY; CDR2 reads SAAADI. The CDR3 DNA reads TGCGCCAGCAGTGACCCCGGGACAGGAGAGCACGTTGAGCAGTTCTTC. Its translation: CASSDPGTGEHVEQFF.

This rearrangement joins TRBV15 to TRBJ2-1, with 8 positions matching TRBD2. V lost 5 bases and J lost 9; bases outside the gene matches: 6. Germline V gives CDR1 LNHNV, CDR2 YYDKDF (reference sequence). This CDR3 comprises 13 residues. The CDR3 DNA follows: TGTGCCACCAGCCCCCGGGAGGGTGGTGAGCAGTTCTTC. It specifies CATSPREGGEQFF.

The J gene is TRBJ2-3, the V gene TRBV10-1; 13 bases agree with TRBD2. This CDR3 region has 18 residues. With V trimmed by 2 bases and J by 2 bases, 7 bases remained unmatched. Germline V lookup: CDR1 WNHNN, CDR2 SYGVQD (reference sequence). The CDR3 region is CASSEELAGGLATDTQYF. The CDR3 DNA follows: TGCGCCAGCAGTGAGGAACTAGCGGGAGGGCTCGCCACAGATACGCAGTATTTT.

J is TRBJ1-3 and V is TRBV11-2, with unresolved D. The germline gives CDR1 SGHAT, CDR2 FQNNGV. Trimming took 3 bases from V and 2 from J, leaving 2 bases between them. The CDR3 runs 12 residues. The CDR3 coding sequence is TGTGCCAGCAGCTTCACTGGAAACACCATATATTTT. It is translated as CASSFTGNTIYF.

The sample holds one count of this clone. The rearrangement joins TRBV15 to TRBJ1-1; no firm D call. CDR1 and CDR2 (germline): LNHNV, YYDKDF (reference sequence). The CDR3 is 15 residues long. Trimming removed 4 bases from V and 10 bases from J, with 22 bases in between. In DNA form, the CDR3 reads TGTGCCACCAGCAACCCCATGGGAGTAGGTCGGAGAGCTTTCTTT. It yields the protein CATSNPMGVGRRAFF.